The present T cell receptor beta chain was sequenced within a study of T-cell reconstitution after alpha-beta-depleted transplantation in children. The junction had 9 bases not matched to a gene; V was cut back by 3 bases and J by 3 bases. The CDR3 runs 17 residues. Germline loops: CDR1 MNHEY, CDR2 SMNVEV (reference sequence). Unique molecular identifiers were incorporated into the prepared TCRbeta library. TCRdb reanalysed the PCR reads using MiXCR and keeps one entry per CDR3 protein. The profile covers about 500,000 distinct CDR3 sequences, with 30% to 35% appearing a single time and less than 2.5% taken by the ten largest.

The sequences come from PBMCs from the stem cell graft donor, collected from the stem cell graft. J is TRBJ2-7 and V is TRBV27; 12 bases map to TRBD2. This receptor was taken from a human donor who donated a stem cell graft to a child with aplastic anemia. This CDR3 reads CASSFTYPGLAGYEQYF. As DNA, the CDR3 is TGTGCCAGCAGTTTTACATATCCGGGACTAGCGGGCTACGAGCAGTACTTC.